The 9 T cell receptor beta chains given below trace back to one sample, sequenced in a study of CD8 T cells in ankylosing spondylitis. Each CDR3 protein is one row after TCRdb ran MiXCR on the 5' RACE reads. The sample lists 250,000 to 300,000 distinct CDR3 sequences, 20% occurring once. Sequencing was done on a sample of blood, either unsorted or a sorted T cell fraction (not recorded which). These receptor sequences come from a male donor with ankylosing spondylitis or in good health (not recorded which).

The chain carries TRBV6-1 and TRBJ2-1, with D tentatively TRBD1 (6 bases). In germline, CDR1 is MNHNS, CDR2 SASEGT. CDR3 size: 14 residues. Trimming pared 8 bases from V and 3 bases from J, leaving 14 bases between. CDR3: CASRLYRDYNEQFF. The CDR3 nucleotides are TGTGCCAGCCGATTATACAGGGACTACAATGAGCAGTTCTTC.

As regards this clonotype: A read error may account for a junction end that differs from germline. The chain carries TRBV6-1 and TRBJ2-1; TRBD2 aligns across 8 bases. The CDR3 consists of 16 residues. CDR1 is MNHNS and CDR2 is SASEGT in the germline V gene. The CDR3 reads CASRTLSAGVHNGQFF. The CDR3 DNA reads as TGTGCCAGCAGGACCCTATCAGCGGGAGTACATAATGGGCAGTTCTTC.

This clonotype occurred many times. The V and J genes are TRBV20-1 and TRBJ2-3, with D unresolved. V shed 7 bases and J shed 4 bases, with 15 bases lying between them. The germline V gene has CDR1 DFQATT and CDR2 SNEGSKA (reference sequence). The CDR3 runs 13 residues. The CDR3 reads CSGPAVMADTQYF. The DNA of the CDR3 is TGCAGTGGCCCTGCCGTCATGGCAGATACGCAGTATTTT.

The chain is built from TRBV18 and TRBJ1-2; the D gene is possibly TRBD1 (5 bases). This CDR3 contains 12 residues. CDR1 KGHSH and CDR2 LQKENI come from the germline V gene. V was trimmed by 2 bases and J by 7 bases, leaving 8 bases between them. The CDR3 sequence: CASSPETVGYTF. The CDR3 DNA follows: TGTGCCAGCTCACCAGAGACAGTTGGCTACACCTTC. Together with reference TRBV18 and TRBJ1-2, the CDR3 gives the full variable domain: NAGVMQNPRHLVRRRGQEARLRCSPMKGHSHVYWYRQLPEEGLKFMVYLQKENIIDESGMPKERFSAEFPKEGPSILRIQQVVRGDSAAYFCASSPETVGYTFGSGTRLTVV.

The chain couples TRBV27 to TRBJ2-2; possibly TRBD1 for D (5 bases). CDR1 is MNHEY, CDR2 SMNVEV, per germline (reference sequence). This CDR3 contains 16 residues. V was clipped by 4 bases and J by 4 bases, with 16 bases between them. The DNA of the CDR3 is TGTGCCAGCAGTTCCCCAGGACAAGTATTCACCGGGGAGCTGTTTTTT. It codes for CASSSPGQVFTGELFF.

On this clonotype: It may be a read error: a sequence one base away is much more abundant. This chain joins TRBV6-5 and TRBJ1-2, with TRBD1 identical over 7 bases. The germline CDR1 and CDR2 sequences are MNHEY and SVGAGI. V dropped 2 bases and J dropped 10; count of bases not matched to a gene: 16. This CDR3 spans 16 amino acids. CDR3 coding DNA: TGTGCCAGCAGTTACACTCGGTTCGGGACAGTGGAAGACTACACCTTC. As protein: CASSYTRFGTVEDYTF.

This clonotype appeared a few times. The chain has TRBV3-1 and TRBJ2-3; 8 bases agree with TRBD2. Trimming cost V 5 bases and J 6 bases; bases outside gene matches: 13. The CDR3 runs to 16 residues. Germline CDR1 LGHDT, CDR2 YNNKEL (reference sequence). CDR3 amino acids: CASSGNPGLGSDTQYF. CDR3 in DNA: TGTGCCAGCAGCGGGAATCCGGGACTAGGGAGCGATACGCAGTATTTT.

The chain combines TRBV5-1 with TRBJ2-5, with unresolved D. Germline V gives CDR1 SGHRS, CDR2 YFSETQ. The CDR3 spans 13 residues. Trimming cost V 2 bases and J 0 bases, with 5 bases left between them. The CDR3 coding sequence is TGCGCCAGCAGCTTTTACAACCAAGAGACCCAGTACTTC. Its protein is CASSFYNQETQYF.

In this sample, this clonotype turned up a few times. One junction end disagrees with the germline gene, perhaps due to a read error. V is TRBV20-1 and J is TRBJ2-5; 9 bases line up with TRBD2. The CDR3 runs to 15 residues. Germline assignment: CDR1 DFQATT and CDR2 SNEGSKA (reference sequence). This chain's CDR3 is CSANGLAGTQGTQYF. The DNA of the CDR3 is TGCAGTGCGAATGGTCTAGCGGGGACCCAAGGGACCCAGTACTTC.